What follows are 13 T cell receptor beta chains derived from one specimen sequenced in a study of blood T cell repertoires in COVID-19. Clones were sequenced by immunoSEQ multiplex PCR, and TCRdb holds only the in-frame ones, with some missing. The sample shows about 170,000 clones, about 86% of them seen only once. Sequencing was carried out using peripheral blood. The receptors come from a man aged 18 to 29 with active or convalescent COVID-19.

This clone was detected only once. The V call is TRBV4-3, the J call TRBJ1-5, with TRBD1 identical over 7 bases. CDR3 length equals 14 residues. V trimming: 3 bases; J trimming: 4 bases; junction bases outside the gene matches: 3. Germline V gives CDR1 LGHNA, CDR2 YSLEER. CDR3 residues: CASSQQQGNQPQHF. CDR3 DNA sequence: TGCGCCAGCAGCCAGCAACAGGGGAATCAGCCCCAGCATTTT.

The CDR3 bases are TGTGCCAGCAGTGAAACCTCGACAAGGATTTACTATGGCTACACCTTC. Protein sequence: CASSETSTRIYYGYTF. The chain links TRBV14 to TRBJ1-2; D unclear. From germline, CDR1 is SGHDN and CDR2 FVKESK. The CDR3 runs 16 residues. V shed 6 bases and J shed 3 bases, with 20 bases lying between them.

The rearrangement uses TRBV10-1 and TRBJ2-3; 7 positions agree with TRBD2. Trimming at V came to 4 bases and at J to 1 base, leaving 5 bases not matched to a gene. The CDR3 has 15 residues. The germline gives CDR1 WNHNN, CDR2 SYGVQD (reference sequence). The CDR3, as DNA: TGCGCCAGCAGTGCCGCCGCGGGGGGCACAGATACGCAGTATTTT. As protein: CASSAAAGGTDTQYF.

This chain connects TRBV18 to TRBJ2-3; D gene uncertain. The germline V and J ends were trimmed by 3 bases and 2 bases, with 3 bases remaining between them. This CDR3 has 12 amino acids. CDR1 KGHSH and CDR2 LQKENI come from the germline V gene. This CDR3 reads CASSPNTDTQYF. DNA for the CDR3: TGTGCCAGCTCACCCAACACAGATACGCAGTATTTT. Full variable domain (remainder filled in from reference TRBV18 and TRBJ2-3): NAGVMQNPRHLVRRRGQEARLRCSPMKGHSHVYWYRQLPEEGLKFMVYLQKENIIDESGMPKERFSAEFPKEGPSILRIQQVVRGDSAAYFCASSPNTDTQYFGPGTRLTVL.

J is TRBJ2-7 and V is TRBV28; D remains ambiguous. This CDR3 is built from 12 residues. Germline loops: CDR1 MDHEN, CDR2 SYDVKM. Deletions cut 3 bases from V and 1 base from J, with 4 bases between. The CDR3, as DNA: TGTGCCAGCAGTTTCTCTTCCTACGAGCAGTACTTC. This sequence encodes CASSFSSYEQYF.

The chain carries TRBV28 and TRBJ2-5; D is unclear. The CDR3 is 12 amino acids. Per germline, CDR1 MDHEN and CDR2 SYDVKM. The V end was cut by 6 bases, the J end by 2 bases, with 7 bases between. The CDR3 here is CASSPVQETQYF. The CDR3 DNA reads TGTGCCAGCAGCCCAGTGCAAGAGACCCAGTACTTC.

The chain combines TRBV4-3 with TRBJ2-7; TRBD2 agrees at 7 bases. Germline assignment: CDR1 LGHNA and CDR2 YSLEER. The V gene end was trimmed by 1 base and the J gene end by 1 base; junction bases not matched to a gene: 10. The CDR3 sequence is 17 residues long. Written as DNA, the CDR3 is TGCGCCAGCAGCCAAGTAGCAGCGGGGTCCATTTCCTACGAGCAGTACTTC. The encoded protein is CASSQVAAGSISYEQYF.

This chain connects TRBV28 to TRBJ2-7, with D possibly matching TRBD2 (5 bases). The CDR3 sequence is 13 residues long. CDR1 and CDR2 from the germline V gene are MDHEN and SYDVKM. V gave up 4 bases and J gave up 0 bases, with 7 bases separating them. The CDR3 bases are TGTGCCAGCAGTTCGGCGGGCTCCTACGAGCAGTACTTC. It codes for CASSSAGSYEQYF.

V usage is TRBV19 and J usage is TRBJ1-5; D not resolved. The V gene lost 3 bases and the J gene lost 7 bases, with 13 bases spanning the gap. In germline, CDR1 is LNHDA, CDR2 SQIVND (reference sequence). There are 14 residues in the CDR3. CDR3 nucleotides: TGTGCCAGTAGTATCGAGAGGGTAGGCCAGCCCCAGCATTTT. Protein: CASSIERVGQPQHF.

The chain couples TRBV5-1 to TRBJ1-5, with a tentative D call TRBD1 (5 bases). Between the trimmed V and J ends, which lost 0 bases and 4 bases, there was a span of 11 bases. This CDR3 comprises 15 residues. The V gene's germline CDR1 is SGHRS and CDR2 YFSETQ. CDR3 nucleotides: TGCGCCAGCAGCTTGGACGGGGGAAGGAATCAGCCCCAGCATTTT. Amino acid sequence: CASSLDGGRNQPQHF.

The rearrangement uses TRBV18 and TRBJ1-5; a possible D gene is TRBD1 (6 bases). The CDR3 totals 13 residues. With 2 bases removed from V and 7 bases from J, the gap between germline ends came to 9 bases. Germline CDR1 reads KGHSH; CDR2 reads LQKENI. The CDR3 reads CASSPDGGQPQHF. The CDR3 DNA is TGTGCCAGCTCACCAGATGGGGGCCAGCCCCAGCATTTT.

This CDR3 is CASSLMASGRAADTQYF. The CDR3 DNA is TGTGCCAGCAGCTTAATGGCTAGCGGGAGGGCCGCAGATACGCAGTATTTT. The chain joins TRBV7-3 to TRBJ2-3; 12 positions agree with TRBD2. The V segment lost 1 base and the J segment 4 bases; nucleotides outside the gene matches: 6. Germline CDR1 reads SGHTA; CDR2 reads FQGTGA. This CDR3 has 17 amino acids.

The chain couples TRBV27 to TRBJ2-5; the match to TRBD2 covers 11 bases. Germline-derived CDR1 and CDR2 are MNHEY and SMNVEV (reference sequence). This CDR3 has 15 amino acids. The V segment lost 5 bases and the J segment 5 bases; nucleotides outside the gene matches: 7. Written as DNA, the CDR3 is TGTGCCAGCAGTCGCACTAGCGGGAGAGTTGAGACCCAGTACTTC. Translated, it gives CASSRTSGRVETQYF.